Following are 14 T cell receptor beta chains from one sample sequenced in a study of CD8 T cells in Susac syndrome. RNA totalling roughly 0.45 to 1 ug underwent reverse transcription with random hexamers. TCRdb reanalysed the immunoSEQ multiplex PCR reads using MiXCR and keeps one entry per CDR3 protein. The table records 200,000 to 250,000 distinct CDR3 sequences, 94% of them present only once. Input material: CD4+ T cells from PBMCs. These receptors originate from a human donor with Susac syndrome.

In this sample, this clonotype turned up a few times. This chain joins TRBV7-2 and TRBJ2-1, with D perhaps TRBD1 (6 bases). Germline loops: CDR1 SGHTA, CDR2 FQGNSA. The V gene lost 3 bases and the J gene lost 4 bases, with 7 bases spanning the gap. This CDR3 spans 13 amino acids. The CDR3 nucleotides read TGTGCCAGCAGCTTGGGACAATACAATGAGCAGTTCTTC. It specifies CASSLGQYNEQFF.

This chain uses TRBV11-3 with TRBJ2-1; TRBD1 is a possible D gene (5 bases). The CDR3 consists of 17 residues. Germline CDR1 SGHNT, CDR2 YENEEA. V lost 4 bases and J lost 4, with 20 bases in between. CDR3 residues: CASSYQSRARYYNEQFF. CDR3 nucleotide sequence: TGTGCCAGCAGCTACCAATCCAGGGCGCGGTATTACAATGAGCAGTTCTTC.

The chain couples TRBV12-3 or TRBV12-4 to TRBJ1-1; 7 nucleotides line up with TRBD1. CDR3 length: 13 residues. V dropped 1 base and J dropped 8; count of bases not matched to a gene: 4. Here the CDR3 DNA reads TGTGCCAGCAGTTTAGTAGAGGGACAGGAAGCTTTCTTT. Translation: CASSLVEGQEAFF.

The chain has TRBV12-3 or TRBV12-4 and TRBJ2-5; TRBD1 aligns across 7 bases. V gave up 3 bases and J gave up 1 base; unmatched junction bases: 2. The CDR3 is made up of 14 amino acids. The CDR3 region is CASSFGQVQETQYF. The CDR3 DNA reads TGTGCCAGCAGTTTCGGACAGGTCCAAGAGACCCAGTACTTC.

The rearrangement uses TRBV6-5 and TRBJ1-1; TRBD1 aligns across 7 bases. V dropped 4 bases and J dropped 2; count of bases not matched to a gene: 10. Germline V lookup: CDR1 MNHEY, CDR2 SVGAGI. CDR3 size: 16 residues. CDR3 residues: CASSFRDSGINTEAFF. The DNA for the CDR3 is TGTGCCAGCAGTTTCCGGGACAGCGGTATAAACACTGAAGCTTTCTTT.

CDR3 DNA sequence: TGCAGTGCTAGAGATCGAAGAGGGAAAGCTCACGAGCAGTACTTC. This translates into CSARDRRGKAHEQYF. The V call is TRBV20-1, the J call TRBJ2-7; TRBD2 is a possible D gene (5 bases). The CDR3 has 15 residues. V lost 0 bases, J lost 5 bases, and 17 bases lay in between. Germline lookup yields CDR1 DFQATT and CDR2 SNEGSKA (reference sequence).

V is TRBV5-6 and J is TRBJ1-6, with a possible D match to TRBD1 (5 bases). The CDR3 is 14 amino acids. Germline V gene lookup returns CDR1 SGHDT and CDR2 YYEEEE. V dropped 4 bases and J dropped 10 bases, with 15 bases sitting between them. CDR3 residues: CASSPRGEVSPLHF. The CDR3, as DNA: TGTGCCAGCAGCCCCCGGGGGGAAGTATCACCCCTCCACTTT.

V and J are TRBV19 and TRBJ1-1; 8 nucleotides align to TRBD1. Germline V lookup: CDR1 LNHDA, CDR2 SQIVND (reference sequence). With V trimmed by 5 bases and J by 4 bases, 9 bases remained unmatched. The CDR3 runs to 15 residues. CDR3 sequence: CASSASTTGGTEAFF. The CDR3 coding sequence is TGTGCCAGTAGTGCATCTACTACAGGGGGCACTGAAGCTTTCTTT.

This clonotype has just one count. The chain is built from TRBV5-6 and TRBJ1-2; unclear D gene. The CDR3 loop spans 13 amino acids. Germline CDR1 and CDR2: SGHDT and YYEEEE. Trimming took off 0 bases at V and 5 bases at J, with 8 bases between the two ends. The CDR3 is CASSLGTGYGYTF. The CDR3, as DNA: TGTGCCAGCAGCTTGGGGACGGGTTATGGCTACACCTTC.

The gene calls are TRBV29-1 and TRBJ1-1, with D possibly TRBD1 on 5 matching bases. This CDR3 contains 13 residues. The germline CDR1 and CDR2 sequences are SQVTM and ANQGSEA. The V end was cut by 5 bases, the J end by 1 base, with 11 bases between. CDR3 residues: CSVRYGANTEAFF. The CDR3 coding sequence is TGCAGCGTTAGGTACGGGGCGAACACTGAAGCTTTCTTT.

The chain carries TRBV25-1 and TRBJ1-1; no reliable D call. The CDR3 runs 12 residues. V was clipped by 3 bases and J by 3 bases, with 5 bases between them. Germline-derived CDR1 and CDR2 are MGHDK and SYGVNS. The DNA for the CDR3 is TGTGCCAGCAGTGATTTTGACACTGAAGCTTTCTTT. It yields the protein CASSDFDTEAFF.

This sequence joins TRBV13 and TRBJ2-2; D call uncertain. CDR1 and CDR2 (germline): PRHDT, FYEKMQ (reference sequence). Trimming took 5 bases from V and 0 from J, leaving 10 bases between them. The CDR3 has 15 amino acids. CDR3 sequence reads: CASSALGPNTGELFF. CDR3 bases: TGTGCCAGCAGCGCCCTAGGTCCGAACACCGGGGAGCTGTTTTTT. The full variable domain, with the rest looked up from reference TRBV13 and TRBJ2-2, is AAGVIQSPRHLIKEKRETATLKCYPIPRHDTVYWYQQGPGQDPQFLISFYEKMQSDKGSIPDRFSAQQFSDYHSELNMSSLELGDSALYFCASSALGPNTGELFFGEGSRLTVL.

The chain links TRBV29-1 to TRBJ1-4, with no clear D. CDR3 length equals 14 residues. Germline values: CDR1 SQVTM, CDR2 ANQGSEA. With 0 bases removed from V and 8 bases from J, the gap between germline ends came to 13 bases. Here the CDR3 DNA reads TGCAGCGTTGAAGAGGGAAACGGCGGGGAAAAACTGTTTTTT. Encoded protein: CSVEEGNGGEKLFF.

The chain links TRBV30 to TRBJ1-2; D remains ambiguous. CDR1 and CDR2 (germline): GTSNPN, SVGIG (reference sequence). The CDR3 length is 13 residues. V lost 0 bases, J lost 2 bases, and 7 bases lay in between. The CDR3 here is CAWSVPPNYGYTF. CDR3 nucleotide sequence: TGTGCCTGGAGTGTACCTCCAAACTATGGCTACACCTTC.